The present T cell receptor beta chain was sequenced within a study of molecular identifiers for immune sequencing clone quantification. Points from the study as a whole: Barcode collisions between identical TCR molecules could shrink estimates of highly expanded clone sizes. Clones exceeding 20 RNA copies carried over 98% of effector molecules but under 1% of naive-cell molecules.

TCRdb fed the PCR reads into MiXCR, producing one record per CDR3 protein. The sample yields hundreds of thousands of distinct CDR3 sequences, about a fifth seen once. In its sample, this clonotype was seen many times. Its antigen is undetermined. V lost 3 bases and J lost 5; bases outside the gene matches: 13. The germline CDR1 and CDR2 sequences are SGHNT and YYREEE (reference sequence). The CDR3 contains 16 residues. Sequencing input: naive CD8+ T cells from blood, with Jurkat cell RNA spiked in. This sample's subset: FACS-sorted CD8+CD4-CCR7+CD45RA+ naive T cells. The clonotype comes from a human donor in good health. Some libraries in this study had Jurkat cell RNA spiked in. The rearrangement links TRBV5-4 to TRBJ2-5; 7 bases match TRBD2. CDR3 loop: CASSSAGGRPGETQYF. The CDR3 bases are TGTGCCAGCAGCTCCGCCGGGGGGAGGCCAGGGGAGACCCAGTACTTC.